Sequencing of this T cell receptor (beta chain) was carried out in a study of cytomegalovirus exposure and HLA in healthy donors. 60 Vbeta and 13 Jbeta primers were used in PCR. Libraries were prepared by immunoSEQ multiplex PCR; TCRdb keeps only in-frame clonotypes and omits some of them. Among 100,000 to 150,000 clones listed, around three quarters were seen once. CDR1 is SSHAT, CDR2 FNYEAQ, per germline (reference sequence). This CDR3 contains 14 residues. Comments on this clone: The junction and the germline gene differ at one end; a read error may be behind it.

This receptor was obtained from a man aged 18 to 35 in good health and CMV-seropositive. The chain links TRBV7-7 to TRBJ2-2; D not certain. Sequencing was performed on PBMCs. The DNA of the CDR3 is TGTGCTAGCAGCGTTACAGCAAACACCGGGGAGCTGTTTTTT. Translating gives CASSVTANTGELFF. Full variable domain (remainder filled in from reference TRBV7-7 and TRBJ2-2): GAGVSQSPRYKVTKRGQDVTLRCDPISSHATLYWYQQALGQGPEFLTYFNYEAQPDKSGLPSDRFSAERPEGSISTLTIQRTEQRDSAMYRCASSVTANTGELFFGEGSRLTVL.